The rows below give T cell receptor beta chains drawn from one sample of a study of beta chain features in type 1 diabetes. Method: immunoSEQ multiplex PCR; TCRdb's copy keeps in-frame clones and lacks some. The table records approximately 170,000 clones, 9% to 10% of them present only once. Sequencing was done on a sample of central memory CD4+ T cells from blood. These receptors came from a woman between 18 and 29 years old in good health. CDR3s include the opening cysteine and the closing phenylalanine or tryptophan. D genes are given only for firm matches. For some rows the clone size is stated as once, few or many, or as a class when expanded; others skip it.

j_gene	abundance	d_gene	v_gene	CDR3aa	CDR3nt
TRBJ2-7	NA	NA	TRBV9	CASSPGHFYEQYF	TGTGCCAGCAGCCCAGGACACTTCTACGAGCAGTACTTC
TRBJ2-1	NA	NA	TRBV2	CASSWESSGSGDEQFF	TGTGCCAGCAGTTGGGAGTCTTCGGGCTCGGGGGATGAGCAGTTCTTC
TRBJ1-2	few	NA	TRBV30	CAWSGGGEGYTF	TGTGCCTGGAGTGGAGGGGGTGAAGGCTACACCTTC
TRBJ2-2	few	NA	TRBV10-3	CAIRSDSYTGELFF	TGTGCCATCAGATCGGACAGTTACACCGGGGAGCTGTTTTTT
TRBJ1-2	few	NA	TRBV5-1	CASSLGDNYGYTF	TGCGCCAGCAGCTTGGGAGATAACTATGGCTACACCTTC
TRBJ2-2	few	TRBD2	TRBV30	CAWSVRQREVSGELFF	TGTGCCTGGAGTGTACGGCAGCGGGAGGTTTCCGGGGAGCTGTTTTTT
TRBJ2-7	NA	TRBD1	TRBV18	CASSEGQGAIYEQYF	TGTGCCAGCTCAGAAGGACAGGGAGCAATCTACGAGCAGTACTTC
TRBJ1-5	few	NA	TRBV6-5	CASSWEGNQPQHF	TGTGCCAGCAGTTGGGAGGGAAATCAGCCCCAGCATTTT
TRBJ2-1	few	NA	TRBV27	CASSFDSVYNEQFF	TGTGCCAGCAGTTTTGACAGCGTATACAATGAGCAGTTCTTC
TRBJ1-3	NA	NA	TRBV6-6	CASTASLSSGNTIYF	TGTGCCAGCACCGCCTCCCTAAGCTCTGGAAACACCATATATTTT
TRBJ2-4	many	NA	TRBV11-2	CASSSGSIQYF	TGTGCCAGCAGCTCCGGGAGCATTCAGTACTTC
TRBJ2-5	NA	NA	TRBV5-1	CASSFGQRETQYF	TGCGCCAGCAGCTTCGGCCAGCGGGAGACCCAGTACTTC
TRBJ1-5	few	NA	TRBV30	CAWSVLGGQPQHF	TGTGCCTGGAGTGTATTAGGGGGACAGCCCCAGCATTTT
TRBJ1-2	NA	NA	TRBV10-3	CAISEGGTYGYTF	TGTGCCATCAGTGAGGGGGGGACCTATGGCTACACCTTC
TRBJ2-7	few	TRBD2	TRBV9	CASGGSWDEQYF	TGTGCCAGCGGCGGGAGTTGGGACGAGCAGTACTTC
TRBJ2-7	NA	NA	TRBV6-5	CASSLGTKQYF	TGTGCCAGCAGTCTCGGGACAAAGCAGTACTTC
TRBJ2-5	few	NA	TRBV6-1	CASSESLGGEETQYF	TGTGCCAGCAGTGAAAGTCTCGGCGGGGAGGAGACCCAGTACTTC
TRBJ2-5	NA	TRBD2	TRBV11-2	CASSLAGGNQETQYF	TGTGCCAGCAGCTTAGCGGGAGGCAATCAAGAGACCCAGTACTTC
TRBJ2-1	few	TRBD2	TRBV25-1	CASSDGGGANEQFF	TGTGCCAGCAGTGACGGCGGGGGGGCCAATGAGCAGTTCTTC
TRBJ1-1	few	NA	TRBV2	CASSGGFRTAEAFF	TGTGCCAGCAGTGGGGGCTTCAGGACCGCTGAAGCTTTCTTT
TRBJ1-2	NA	NA	TRBV20-1	CSARDYYGYTF	TGCAGTGCTAGAGATTATTATGGCTACACCTTC
TRBJ1-1	few	TRBD1	TRBV7-9	CASSGQGWTEAFF	TGTGCCAGCAGTGGACAGGGTTGGACTGAAGCTTTCTTT
TRBJ2-3	once	TRBD1	TRBV18	CASSGQGIGTDTQYF	TGTGCCAGCTCAGGACAGGGTATTGGGACAGATACGCAGTATTTT
TRBJ1-5	NA	NA	TRBV7-8	CASSLSGVWSNQPQHF	TGTGCCAGCAGCTTATCGGGGGTTTGGAGCAATCAGCCCCAGCATTTT
TRBJ1-5	NA	NA	TRBV7-2	CATSQGYNQPQHF	TGTGCCACATCACAGGGCTACAATCAGCCCCAGCATTTT